What follows describes a single T cell receptor (beta chain). From RNA, the CDR3 regions of TCR beta chains were amplified and sequenced. An opening RT-PCR round employed HTBI primers and preceded a second-round multiplex PCR. TCRdb processed the multiplex PCR reads anew with MiXCR; each CDR3 protein has one entry. The repertoire holds about 620,000 distinct CDR3 sequences, with about a fifth as singletons. Trimming at V came to 8 bases and at J to 7 bases, leaving 10 bases not matched to a gene. Germline lookup yields CDR1 SQVTM and CDR2 ANQGSEA. This CDR3 has 12 residues. The data were obtained in a study of Graves' ophthalmopathy and Graves' hyperthyroidism. Hyperthyroidism was classified as stable if no ophthalmopathy occurred within 18 months of follow-up.

The source material was peripheral blood. The sequence was collected from a woman aged 18 to 35 with stable Graves' hyperthyroidism. Some clones in this sample may be carry-over from other donors' samples. The J gene is TRBJ1-2, the V gene TRBV29-1; TRBD1 agrees at 7 bases. CDR3 coding DNA: TGCAGCACCGACAGGGTATTGACTGGCTACACCTTC. Protein sequence: CSTDRVLTGYTF.